Listed below are T cell receptor beta chains from one sample, sequenced in a study of shared clonotypes between healthy human individuals. The assay was immunoSEQ multiplex PCR, and TCRdb's table has in-frame clones only and misses some. This table holds 2 million to 2.5 million clones, approximately 96% found once. Sequencing was performed on naive CD4+ T cells sorted from blood. The receptors were sampled from a man aged 18 to 30 in good health. The CDR3 runs from the conserved cysteine through the conserved F or W. The order of the fields is V gene, D gene, J gene, clone size, CDR3 DNA, CDR3 protein. The D gene is left open where the match is weak. Rows may omit the clone size; those that give it use once, few, many or a size class.

>TRBV30|NA|TRBJ1-2|NA
TGTGCCTGGGGGGGGCGAGGCTATGGCTACACCTTC
CAWGGRGYGYTF
>TRBV30|TRBD2|TRBJ2-3|NA
TGTGCCTCGGGGACTATCGCTTCCACAGATACGCAGTATTTT
CASGTIASTDTQYF
>TRBV28|TRBD1|TRBJ2-7|once
TGTGCCAGCAGTTTCGATCGGACAGGCAGCTCTTACGAGCAGTACTTC
CASSFDRTGSSYEQYF
>TRBV11-2|NA|TRBJ1-6|NA
TGTGCCAGCAGCTTAGCGGCAGGGGCAGGTTCACCCCTCCACTTT
CASSLAAGAGSPLHF
>TRBV2|TRBD1|TRBJ2-5|NA
TGTGCCAGCAGTGAGGCAGGGGGCTGGGAGACCCAGTACTTC
CASSEAGGWETQYF
>TRBV30|NA|TRBJ1-5|NA
TGTGCCTGGAGTGTACGTTCTCGGGTTGCTGAGCCCCAGCATTTT
CAWSVRSRVAEPQHF
>TRBV5-8|TRBD1|TRBJ2-5|NA
TGTGCCAGCAGTCAGGACAGGACCTCCCAAGAGACCCAGTACTTC
CASSQDRTSQETQYF
>TRBV6-4|NA|TRBJ2-7|NA
TGTGCCAGCAGGCGCCGGGACCGGGGTCTCTACGAGCAGTACTTC
CASRRRDRGLYEQYF
>TRBV11-2|NA|TRBJ1-2|NA
TGTGCCAGCAGCTTAGACACGGACTATGGCTACACCTTC
CASSLDTDYGYTF
>TRBV11-2|NA|TRBJ2-3|NA
TGTGCCAGCAGCGTCGGAGATACGCAGTATTTT
CASSVGDTQYF
>TRBV27|NA|TRBJ2-3|NA
TGTGCCAGCAGTTTAGACCGTCGGAGCGGTACCCTAGATACGCAGTATTTT
CASSLDRRSGTLDTQYF
>TRBV5-8|NA|TRBJ1-1|NA
TGTGCCAGCAGCTTAAGCGGCCATGAAGCTTTCTTT
CASSLSGHEAFF
>TRBV5-6|TRBD1|TRBJ1-1|NA
TGTGCCAGCGTAAGACAGGGAGGGGCTGAAGCTTTCTTT
CASVRQGGAEAFF
>TRBV25-1|TRBD1|TRBJ1-4|NA
TGTGCCAGCAGCGTCACAGGGGGAGAAAAACTGTTTTTT
CASSVTGGEKLFF
>TRBV5-5|NA|TRBJ1-5|NA
TGTGCCAGCAGCCCTCACATCTCTGAGTGGCCCCAGCATTTT
CASSPHISEWPQHF
>TRBV2|TRBD1|TRBJ1-5|NA
TGTGCCAGCAGTAAGGACAGGGCAGTGGCATGGAGCAATCAGCCCCAGCATTTT
CASSKDRAVAWSNQPQHF
>TRBV5-3|NA|TRBJ1-5|NA
TGTGCCAGAAGCTCTGGAGTCCAGGGGCATCAGCCCCAGCATTTT
CARSSGVQGHQPQHF
>TRBV18|NA|TRBJ2-3|few
TGTGCCAGCTCACCACCGCAGGTAGATACGCAGTATTTT
CASSPPQVDTQYF
>TRBV27|NA|TRBJ1-1|NA
TGTGCCAGCAGGCCCCGGGGCGCGAACACTGAAGCTTTCTTT
CASRPRGANTEAFF
>TRBV19|NA|TRBJ1-2|few
TGTGCCAGTAGTATAGGAGCCAGGGGCTATGGCTACACCTTC
CASSIGARGYGYTF
>TRBV20-1|NA|TRBJ2-7|NA
TGCAGTGCTAGCTTAGAAGAGCAGTACTTC
CSASLEEQYF
>TRBV18|TRBD2|TRBJ2-3|NA
TGTGCCAGCTCACCGAAACTAGCGGGGGGCACAGATACGCAGTATTTT
CASSPKLAGGTDTQYF
>TRBV9|TRBD2|TRBJ2-7|NA
TGTGCCAGCAGCGTTTCGAGCGGGAACTACGAGCAGTACTTC
CASSVSSGNYEQYF
>TRBV7-3|NA|TRBJ2-7|once
TGTGCCAGCAGCTCCTATACCTCAGCGGAACAGTACTTC
CASSSYTSAEQYF
>TRBV6-5|TRBD1|TRBJ1-5|NA
TGTGCCAGCAGTCCTTCCGGGACAGGGATTCAGCCCCAGCATTTT
CASSPSGTGIQPQHF
>TRBV19|NA|TRBJ2-7|NA
TGTGCCAGTAGTAGCCGTACATACTACGAGCAGTACTTC
CASSSRTYYEQYF
>TRBV18|TRBD2|TRBJ2-3|NA
TGTGCCAGCTCACCTTCTAGCGGGAGTTCGGGATATAGCACAGATACGCAGTATTTT
CASSPSSGSSGYSTDTQYF
>TRBV28|NA|TRBJ1-5|NA
TGTGCCAGCAGGAACCAGAATAGCAATCAGCCCCAGCATTTT
CASRNQNSNQPQHF
>TRBV5-1|NA|TRBJ2-3|NA
TGCGCCAGCAGCTTGGTTGGGGGGGCCTTGGGCACAGATACGCAGTATTTT
CASSLVGGALGTDTQYF
>TRBV6-1|TRBD1|TRBJ1-2|NA
TGTGCCAGCAGGGGGACAGGGGTGGGCTATGGCTACACCTTC
CASRGTGVGYGYTF
>TRBV5-1|NA|TRBJ2-1|NA
TGCGCCAGCAGCTTAGGGGGAGCCGATCAGAATGAGCAGTTCTTC
CASSLGGADQNEQFF
>TRBV28|TRBD1|TRBJ2-7|NA
TGTGCCACCCAGAGTAGGAGGACAGGGAACTACGAGCAGTACTTC
CATQSRRTGNYEQYF
>TRBV5-1|TRBD1|TRBJ1-1|NA
TGCGCCAGCAGCTTGCACCGATTGACAGGGGCGGAAGCTTTCTTT
CASSLHRLTGAEAFF
>TRBV7-2|NA|TRBJ2-1|NA
TGTGCCAGCAGCTTAGGGGGATTGTCCTACAATGAGCAGTTCTTC
CASSLGGLSYNEQFF
>TRBV5-3|NA|TRBJ2-7|once
TGTGCCAGAAGCTTGGGACTAGAGAGCTACGAGCAGTACTTC
CARSLGLESYEQYF
>TRBV4-3|TRBD1|TRBJ1-2|NA
TGCGCCAGCAGCCAGGAAACAGGGGGCGTTAATGGCTACACCTTC
CASSQETGGVNGYTF
>TRBV19|TRBD1|TRBJ2-7|NA
TGTGCCAGTAGTACTATTCGGACAGGCGCCTACGAGCAGTACTTC
CASSTIRTGAYEQYF
>TRBV9|TRBD2|TRBJ2-1|NA
TGTGTCAGCAGCGTGGAGGTAGCGGGGGTTGAGCAGTTCTTC
CVSSVEVAGVEQFF
>TRBV30|NA|TRBJ1-5|NA
TGTGCCTGGAGAGGTAGATTGGATCAGCCCCAGCATTTT
CAWRGRLDQPQHF
>TRBV5-6|TRBD1|TRBJ2-7|NA
TGTGCCAGCAGCTGGACAGGTGGGGAGCAGTACTTC
CASSWTGGEQYF
>TRBV9|NA|TRBJ2-7|once
TGTGCCAGCAGCTCATCCGGGACCTGGTACGAGCAGTACTTC
CASSSSGTWYEQYF
>TRBV30|NA|TRBJ2-1|NA
NA
CAWVGQGAIGPFF
>TRBV6-5|TRBD1|TRBJ2-2|once
TGTGCCAGCAGTTCATCCGGGACAGGGGGCAGGGAGCTGTTTTTT
CASSSSGTGGRELFF
>TRBV9|TRBD2|TRBJ2-7|NA
TGTGCCAGCAGCGCCTCTAGCGGGAGGACCTACGAGCAGTACTTC
CASSASSGRTYEQYF
>TRBV7-9|NA|TRBJ1-1|NA
TGTGCCAGCAGCCTCCTTGGGGGGGCAGCTTTCTTT
CASSLLGGAAFF
>TRBV6-6|NA|TRBJ1-4|NA
TGTGCCAGCAGTTATGGGCGAGGGGGAAAGAATGAAAAACTGTTTTTT
CASSYGRGGKNEKLFF
>TRBV18|TRBD1|TRBJ1-6|NA
TGTGCCAGCTCTCGGGACAGGGACAATTCACCCCTCCACTTT
CASSRDRDNSPLHF
>TRBV6-5|TRBD2|TRBJ2-7|NA
TGTGCCAGCACCGATAGCGGGAGGGGGTCCTACGAGCAGTACTTC
CASTDSGRGSYEQYF
>TRBV21-1|NA|TRBJ1-1|NA
TGTGCCAGCAGCAAAGGGAGGCAGGACTACACTGAAGCTTTCTTT
CASSKGRQDYTEAFF
>TRBV5-1|NA|TRBJ1-1|NA
TGCGCCAGCAGCCACTTCGACGGGGCTTTCTTT
CASSHFDGAFF
>TRBV6-1|TRBD2|TRBJ2-3|NA
TGTGCCAGCATTGTCCTAGCGGGCACAGATACGCAGTATTTT
CASIVLAGTDTQYF
>TRBV5-5|NA|TRBJ2-7|NA
TGTGCCAGCAGCTTGGCGGGTGACACTTTCGCCAAGCAGTACTTC
CASSLAGDTFAKQYF